This T cell receptor (beta chain) was retrieved from a study of T-cell memory formation after mild COVID-19. Study information: TCR clusters were mostly confined to one donor each.

Study-wide points: Contracting clones localized mainly to CM and EM when CD4+ and mainly to EMRA when CD8+. Clones contracting across day 15 to 85 had a balanced CD4/CD8 profile; later expanding clones leaned CD4+.

In its sample, this clonotype was seen a few times. Its antigen is currently unknown. TCR alpha and TCR beta cDNA libraries carrying sample barcodes and UMIs came from 5'RACE with constant-segment primers. Using its own MiXCR run on the 5' RACE reads, TCRdb lists one record per CDR3 protein. The data hold about 620,000 distinct CDR3 sequences, with approximately 18% observed a single time. The CDR3 has 16 amino acids. Germline V gives CDR1 SGHAT, CDR2 FQNNGV. Trimming cost V 5 bases and J 4 bases; bases outside gene matches: 11. The rearrangement joins TRBV11-2 to TRBJ1-2; 9 bases map to TRBD1. The receptor was isolated from an adult woman who had mild COVID-19 (a few samples of this study predate the infection). Cell type and time point are not known. Material for sequencing was PBMCs or a T cell subset sorted from them (not recorded which). DNA for the CDR3: TGTGCCAGCAGCCCACTGCCAAAGGACAGGGGCTATGGCTACACCTTC. It codes for CASSPLPKDRGYGYTF.